This T cell receptor (beta chain) originates from a study of OX40 agonist ivuxolimab in advanced cancers. Study details: Dose-escalation cases comprised hepatocellular carcinoma, melanoma, renal cell or head and neck cancer. Study results and caveats: More expanded clones were seen, on average, in CD8+ T cells than in CD4+.

Sequenced by immunoSEQ multiplex PCR; TCRdb stores in-frame clones only, minus some. The profile shows tens of thousands of clones, approximately 94% of them singletons. The CDR3 is 14 amino acids. CDR1 and CDR2 from the germline V gene are SGHDT and YYEEEE. V gave up 3 bases and J gave up 4 bases; unmatched junction bases: 4. Notes on this clone: Its matching antigen is unknown.

The chain combines TRBV5-6 with TRBJ1-3; 7 bases fit TRBD1. Source: CD4+ or CD8+ T cells sorted from blood, taken in a trial of the OX40 agonist ivuxolimab. The receptor comes from an adult with an advanced solid tumor such as melanoma, head and neck, liver or kidney cancer. The CDR3 region is CASSSRGYGNTIYF. The CDR3 region has the DNA TGTGCCAGCAGCTCCAGGGGGTACGGAAACACCATATATTTT.